This TCR beta chain was profiled in a study of T cell clonality in common variable immunodeficiency. The repertoire was sequenced with immunoSEQ multiplex PCR; TCRdb's copy has only in-frame clones and lacks some. The data show around 34,000 clones, none appearing only once, with 0.95% held by the ten largest. The germline V gene encodes CDR1 SNHLY and CDR2 FYNNEI. This CDR3 spans 14 amino acids. The V and J ends lost 7 bases and 7 bases respectively, with 17 bases between them. Both groups were predominantly of Caucasian heritage. This clone occurred many times. The CDR3 end falls 3 residues outside the read, so it is completed with the germline J gene.

The chain uses TRBV2 and TRBJ2-1, with D possibly being TRBD1 (6 bases). The sequencing input was peripheral blood mononuclear cells. This TCR derives from a person between 18 and 75 years old in good health. Here the CDR3 reads CASTGAGVGNEQFF. CDR3 bases read: TGTGCCAGCACTGGGGCAGGGGTCGGGAATGAG.